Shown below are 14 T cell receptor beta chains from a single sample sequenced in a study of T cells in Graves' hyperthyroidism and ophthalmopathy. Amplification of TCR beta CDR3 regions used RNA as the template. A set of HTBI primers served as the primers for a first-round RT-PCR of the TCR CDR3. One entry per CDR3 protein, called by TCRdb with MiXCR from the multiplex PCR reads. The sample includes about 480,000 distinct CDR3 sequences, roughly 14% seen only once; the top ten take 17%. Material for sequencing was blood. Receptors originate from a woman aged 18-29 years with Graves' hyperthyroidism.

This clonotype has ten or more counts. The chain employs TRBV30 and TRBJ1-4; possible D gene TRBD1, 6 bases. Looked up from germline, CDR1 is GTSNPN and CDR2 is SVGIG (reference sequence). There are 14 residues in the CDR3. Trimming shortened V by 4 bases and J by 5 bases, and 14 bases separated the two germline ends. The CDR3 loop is CAWTGRGGNEKLFF. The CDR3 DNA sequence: TGTGCCTGGACCGGGAGGGGGGGAAATGAAAAACTGTTTTTT.

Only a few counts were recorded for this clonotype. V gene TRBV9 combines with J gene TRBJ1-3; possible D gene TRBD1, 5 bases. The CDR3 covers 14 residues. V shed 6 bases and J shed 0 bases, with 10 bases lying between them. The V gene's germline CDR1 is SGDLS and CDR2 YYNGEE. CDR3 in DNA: TGTGCCAGCAAAGGGGCAGGCTCTGGAAACACCATATATTTT. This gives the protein CASKGAGSGNTIYF.

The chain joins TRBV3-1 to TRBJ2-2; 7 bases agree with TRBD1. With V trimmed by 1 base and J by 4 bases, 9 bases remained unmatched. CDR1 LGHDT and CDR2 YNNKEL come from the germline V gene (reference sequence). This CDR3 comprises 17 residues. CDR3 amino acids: CASSQVVPGQITGELFF. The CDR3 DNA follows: TGTGCCAGCAGCCAAGTCGTCCCGGGACAGATCACCGGGGAGCTGTTTTTT.

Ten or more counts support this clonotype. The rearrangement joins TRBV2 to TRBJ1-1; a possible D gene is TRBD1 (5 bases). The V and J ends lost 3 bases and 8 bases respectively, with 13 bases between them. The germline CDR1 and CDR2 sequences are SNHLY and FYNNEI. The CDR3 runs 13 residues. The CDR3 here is CASSDRGRGEAFF. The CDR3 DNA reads TGTGCCAGCAGTGATCGGGGAAGGGGCGAAGCTTTCTTT.

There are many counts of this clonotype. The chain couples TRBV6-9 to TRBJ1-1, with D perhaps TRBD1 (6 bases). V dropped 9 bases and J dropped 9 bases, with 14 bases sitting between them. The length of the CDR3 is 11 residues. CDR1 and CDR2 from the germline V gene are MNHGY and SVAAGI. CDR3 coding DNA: TGTGCCAGAGGGGGTGGGCCGAAAGCTTTCTTT. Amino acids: CARGGGPKAFF.

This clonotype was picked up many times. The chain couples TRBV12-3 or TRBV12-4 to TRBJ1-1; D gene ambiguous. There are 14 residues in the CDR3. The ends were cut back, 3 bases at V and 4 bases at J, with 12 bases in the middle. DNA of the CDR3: TGTGCCAGCAGTTTGGCGCACCCGGGCACTGAAGCTTTCTTT. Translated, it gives CASSLAHPGTEAFF.

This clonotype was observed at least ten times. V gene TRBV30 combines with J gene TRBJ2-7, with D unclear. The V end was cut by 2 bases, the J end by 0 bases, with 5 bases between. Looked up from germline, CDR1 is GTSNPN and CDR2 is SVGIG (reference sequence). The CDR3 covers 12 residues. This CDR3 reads CAWSIASYEQYF. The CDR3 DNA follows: TGTGCCTGGAGTATCGCCTCCTACGAGCAGTACTTC. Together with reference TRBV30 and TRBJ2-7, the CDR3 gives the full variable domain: SQTIHQWPATLVQPVGSPLSLECTVEGTSNPNLYWYRQAAGRGLQLLFYSVGIGQISSEVPQNLSASRPQDRQFILSSKKLLLSDSGFYLCAWSIASYEQYFGPGTRLTVT.

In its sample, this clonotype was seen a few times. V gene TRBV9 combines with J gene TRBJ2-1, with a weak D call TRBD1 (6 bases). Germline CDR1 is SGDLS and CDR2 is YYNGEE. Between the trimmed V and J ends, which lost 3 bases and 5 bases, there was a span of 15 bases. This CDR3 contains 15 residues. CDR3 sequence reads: CASSALGGENNEQFF. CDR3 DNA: TGTGCCAGCAGCGCACTAGGGGGAGAGAACAATGAGCAGTTCTTC.

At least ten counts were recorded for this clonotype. CDR3 nucleotides: TGTGCCAGTAGTATAGATCTGTGGCGGAGCTCCTACAATGAGCAGTTCTTC. Its translation: CASSIDLWRSSYNEQFF. The chain combines TRBV19 with TRBJ2-1; D gene unclear. Looked up from germline, CDR1 is LNHDA and CDR2 is SQIVND (reference sequence). This CDR3 is built from 17 residues. V was cut by 0 bases and J by 0 bases, with 12 bases left in between.

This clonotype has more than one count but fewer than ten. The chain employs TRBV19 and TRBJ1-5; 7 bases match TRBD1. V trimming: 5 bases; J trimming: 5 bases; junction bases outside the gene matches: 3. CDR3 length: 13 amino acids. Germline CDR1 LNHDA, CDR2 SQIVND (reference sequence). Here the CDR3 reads CASSGDRDQPQHF. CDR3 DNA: TGTGCCAGTAGTGGGGACAGAGATCAGCCCCAGCATTTT. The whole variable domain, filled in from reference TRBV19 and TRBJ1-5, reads DGGITQSPKYLFRKEGQNVTLSCEQNLNHDAMYWYRQDPGQGLRLIYYSQIVNDFQKGDIAEGYSVSREKKESFPLTVTSAQKNPTAFYLCASSGDRDQPQHFGDGTRLSIL.

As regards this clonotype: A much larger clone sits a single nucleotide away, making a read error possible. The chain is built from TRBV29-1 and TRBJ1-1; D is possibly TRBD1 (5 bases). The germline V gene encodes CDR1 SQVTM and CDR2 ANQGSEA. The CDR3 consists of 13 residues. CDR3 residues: CSVASDMNSEAFF. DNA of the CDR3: TGCAGCGTTGCCTCGGACATGAACAGTGAAGCTTTCTTT.

The CDR3 nucleotides are TGCGCCAGCAGCTTTGCTCCGTTGGATTGGGACCGCACGACCGGGGAGCTGTTTTTT. It translates to CASSFAPLDWDRTTGELFF. The chain recombines TRBV5-1 with TRBJ2-2, with D possibly called TRBD1 or TRBD2 (5 bases each). Germline CDR1 and CDR2: SGHRS and YFSETQ. With 2 bases removed from V and 5 bases from J, the gap between germline ends came to 25 bases. The CDR3 covers 19 residues.

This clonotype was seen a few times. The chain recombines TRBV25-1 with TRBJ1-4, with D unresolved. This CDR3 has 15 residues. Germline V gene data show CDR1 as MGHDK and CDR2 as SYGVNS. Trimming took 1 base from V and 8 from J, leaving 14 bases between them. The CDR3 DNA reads TGTGCCAGCAGTGAATCTACGCTGCTTGGAGAAAAACTGTTTTTT. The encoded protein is CASSESTLLGEKLFF.

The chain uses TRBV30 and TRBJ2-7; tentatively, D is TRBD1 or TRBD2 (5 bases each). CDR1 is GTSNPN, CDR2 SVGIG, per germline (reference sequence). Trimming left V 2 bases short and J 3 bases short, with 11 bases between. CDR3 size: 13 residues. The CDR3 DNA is TGTGCCTGGAGTCGAGGGGCGGACTACGAGCAGTACGTC. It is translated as CAWSRGADYEQYV.